What follows are 17 T cell receptor beta chains derived from one specimen sequenced in a study of T cells in localized non-small cell lung cancer. Measured with immunoSEQ multiplex PCR; TCRdb has only the in-frame clones, and not every one. The sample consists of some 64,000 clones, around 90% of them appearing once. The sequencing used peripheral blood, collected before any cancer treatment. Receptors were obtained from a woman aged 35 to 69 with stage I lung adenocarcinoma.

The rearrangement links TRBV27 to TRBJ1-2, with D tentatively TRBD1 (5 bases). Germline V gene data show CDR1 as MNHEY and CDR2 as SMNVEV (reference sequence). Trimming removed 6 bases from V and 6 bases from J, with 20 bases in between. This CDR3 comprises 15 residues. The chain's CDR3 is CASRRGGGVTNGYTF. The CDR3 region has the DNA TGTGCCAGCAGGAGAGGCGGGGGAGTAACTAATGGCTACACCTTC.

This chain links TRBV20-1 with TRBJ2-7; a possible D gene is TRBD1 (6 bases). The CDR3 length is 11 residues. Trimming cost V 6 bases and J 6 bases, with 12 bases left between them. CDR1 is DFQATT and CDR2 is SNEGSKA in the germline V gene (reference sequence). The CDR3 region has the DNA TGCAGTGCGGTTGGGGGCCGCGAGCAGTACTTC. This encodes CSAVGGREQYF.

The chain employs TRBV18 and TRBJ1-3; D is ambiguous. V was clipped by 3 bases and J by 4 bases, with 19 bases between them. Germline loops: CDR1 KGHSH, CDR2 LQKENI. CDR3 size: 17 residues. The CDR3 bases are TGTGCCAGCTCACCTAACCTGCCAGACGCGCCGGGAAACACCATATATTTT. Amino acids: CASSPNLPDAPGNTIYF.

The V and J genes are TRBV7-9 and TRBJ2-7, with D perhaps TRBD1 (5 bases). This CDR3 region has 14 residues. Germline CDR1 is SEHNR and CDR2 is FQNEAQ (reference sequence). Trimming left V 8 bases short and J 0 bases short, with 14 bases between. The CDR3 DNA is TGTGCCAGCGCCGAATTGGGGCACTCCTACGAGCAGTACTTC. Translation gives CASAELGHSYEQYF.

CDR3 amino acids: CASSMAAGNEQYF. In DNA form, the CDR3 reads TGTGCCAGTAGTATGGCGGCGGGGAACGAGCAGTACTTC. The rearrangement links TRBV19 to TRBJ2-7; the D gene is possibly TRBD2 (6 bases). The CDR3 runs 13 residues. Trimming removed 3 bases from V and 5 bases from J, with 11 bases in between. Germline V gives CDR1 LNHDA, CDR2 SQIVND (reference sequence).

The V and J genes are TRBV19 and TRBJ2-7; D ambiguous. The CDR3 runs to 13 residues. The V and J ends lost 5 bases and 5 bases respectively, with 13 bases between them. CDR1 is LNHDA, CDR2 SQIVND, per germline (reference sequence). CDR3 protein: CASSYGMNDEQYF. CDR3 sequence (DNA): TGTGCCAGTAGTTATGGAATGAACGACGAGCAGTACTTC.

V and J are TRBV18 and TRBJ2-1; D might be TRBD1 or TRBD2, each matching 5 bases. In germline, CDR1 is KGHSH, CDR2 LQKENI. The CDR3 has 15 amino acids. Trimming removed 6 bases from V and 0 bases from J, with 12 bases in between. The CDR3 here is CASSPGTVSYNEQFF. The CDR3 coding sequence is TGTGCCAGCTCCCCCGGGACCGTCTCCTACAATGAGCAGTTCTTC.

CDR3 loop: CATKDGQLANEKLFF. The DNA of the CDR3 is TGTGCCACTAAAGACGGACAGCTCGCTAATGAAAAACTGTTTTTT. The chain couples TRBV19 to TRBJ1-4, with D perhaps matching TRBD1 (6 bases). The CDR3 length is 15 residues. V was pared by 10 bases and J by 3 bases, with 18 bases between. From germline, CDR1 is LNHDA and CDR2 SQIVND (reference sequence).

The chain links TRBV10-1 to TRBJ2-3; 8 bases line up with TRBD1. The CDR3 is 14 amino acids. V was clipped by 4 bases and J by 3 bases; unmatched bases: 3. The germline V gene encodes CDR1 WNHNN and CDR2 SYGVQD (reference sequence). The CDR3 reads CASSGTGRTDTQYF. In DNA, the CDR3 is TGCGCCAGCAGTGGGACAGGGAGGACAGATACGCAGTATTTT.

The chain carries TRBV6-1 and TRBJ2-5, with D perhaps matching TRBD1 (6 bases). Germline assignment: CDR1 MNHNS and CDR2 SASEGT. This CDR3 is 13 amino acids long. V gave up 3 bases and J gave up 5 bases, with 10 bases separating them. This CDR3 is CASSDLDRETQYF. The CDR3 region has the DNA TGTGCCAGCAGTGACCTAGACAGGGAGACCCAGTACTTC.

This clone has a single count. This chain joins TRBV13 and TRBJ1-5; D is ambiguous. The length of the CDR3 is 15 residues. Germline CDR1 and CDR2: PRHDT and FYEKMQ (reference sequence). Trimming removed 1 base at V and 0 bases at J, with 7 bases between. The CDR3 is CASSLEVYSNQPQHF. In nucleotides, the CDR3 is TGTGCCAGCAGCTTAGAAGTCTATAGCAATCAGCCCCAGCATTTT.

The gene calls are TRBV9 and TRBJ2-1; 10 positions agree with TRBD2. CDR1 and CDR2 from the germline V gene are SGDLS and YYNGEE. This CDR3 region has 16 residues. The junction had 6 bases not matched to a gene; V was cut back by 3 bases and J by 3 bases. The CDR3: CASSAPSGSLYNEQFF. The CDR3 bases are TGTGCCAGCAGCGCCCCTAGCGGGAGTCTCTACAATGAGCAGTTCTTC.

This chain connects TRBV5-4 to TRBJ2-2; D call uncertain. The V end was cut by 9 bases, the J end by 0 bases, with 9 bases between. Germline lookup yields CDR1 SGHNT and CDR2 YYREEE (reference sequence). The CDR3 spans 13 residues. The CDR3 reads CATRRANTGELFF. CDR3 nucleotides: TGTGCCACGCGTAGGGCGAACACCGGGGAGCTGTTTTTT. The whole variable domain, remainder taken from reference TRBV5-4 and TRBJ2-2, is ETGVTQSPTHLIKTRGQQVTLRCSSQSGHNTVSWYQQALGQGPQFIFQYYREEENGRGNFPPRFSGLQFPNYSSELNVNALELDDSALYLCATRRANTGELFFGEGSRLTVL.

This clone showed up just once. The chain carries TRBV2 and TRBJ2-7; D unclear. V was pared by 7 bases and J by 1 base, with 11 bases between. CDR1 is SNHLY and CDR2 is FYNNEI in the germline V gene. The CDR3 is made up of 13 amino acids. CDR3 protein: CASTPWDSYEQYF. As DNA, the CDR3 is TGTGCCAGCACTCCCTGGGATTCCTACGAGCAGTACTTC.

The J gene is TRBJ2-1, the V gene TRBV1; TRBD2, the table's D call, was not compared with the DNA. TRBV1 is assigned pseudogene status. The CDR3 is 15 residues long. In nucleotides, the CDR3 is TGCACCAGCGGACTAGGGGTGGGGAGGGACAATGAGCAGTTCTTC. It translates to CTSGLGVGRDNEQFF.

The chain employs TRBV7-8 and TRBJ1-1; D ambiguous. The CDR3 length is 14 residues. CDR1 is SGHVS and CDR2 is FQNEAQ in the germline V gene. Trimming removed 5 bases at V and 2 bases at J, with 12 bases between. CDR3 protein: CASSGRAPNTEAFF. CDR3 sequence (DNA): TGTGCCAGCAGCGGTAGAGCCCCAAACACTGAAGCTTTCTTT. Full variable domain (outside the CDR3, taken from reference TRBV7-8 and TRBJ1-1): GAGVSQSPRYKVAKRGQDVALRCDPISGHVSLFWYQQALGQGPEFLTYFQNEAQLDKSGLPSDRFFAERPEGSVSTLKIQRTQQEDSAVYLCASSGRAPNTEAFFGQGTRLTVV.

This chain joins TRBV7-3 and TRBJ2-3, with D possibly being TRBD1 (6 bases). This CDR3 contains 13 residues. The germline V gene has CDR1 SGHTA and CDR2 FQGTGA. V dropped 3 bases and J dropped 5 bases, with 9 bases sitting between them. CDR3 coding DNA: TGTGCCAGCAGCTTCGGCAGGGGAGATACGCAGTATTTT. It yields the protein CASSFGRGDTQYF. Full variable domain (rest looked up from reference TRBV7-3 and TRBJ2-3): GAGVSQTPSNKVTEKGKYVELRCDPISGHTALYWYRQSLGQGPEFLIYFQGTGAADDSGLPNDRFFAVRPEGSVSTLKIQRTERGDSAVYLCASSFGRGDTQYFGPGTRLTVL.